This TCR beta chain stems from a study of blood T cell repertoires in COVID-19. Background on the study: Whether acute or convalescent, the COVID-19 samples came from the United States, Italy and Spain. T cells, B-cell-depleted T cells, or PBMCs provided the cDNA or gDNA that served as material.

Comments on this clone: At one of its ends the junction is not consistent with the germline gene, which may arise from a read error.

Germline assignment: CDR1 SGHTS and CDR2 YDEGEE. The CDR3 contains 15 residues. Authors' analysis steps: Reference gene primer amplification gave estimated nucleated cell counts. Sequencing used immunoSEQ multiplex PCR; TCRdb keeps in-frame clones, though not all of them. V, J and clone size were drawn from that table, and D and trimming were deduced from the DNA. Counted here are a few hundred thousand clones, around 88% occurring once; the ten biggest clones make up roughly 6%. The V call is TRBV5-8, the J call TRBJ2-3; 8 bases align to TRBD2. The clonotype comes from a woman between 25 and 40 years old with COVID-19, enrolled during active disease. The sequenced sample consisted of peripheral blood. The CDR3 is CASTLGLEWSDTQYF. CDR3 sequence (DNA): TGTGCCAGCACCTTGGGACTAGAGTGGTCAGATACGCAGTATTTT.